What follows describes a single TCR beta chain. The sample is drawn from a study of shared clonotypes between healthy human individuals. Germline-derived CDR1 and CDR2 are SGHRS and YFSETQ. This CDR3 is built from 15 residues. Trimming cost V 2 bases and J 3 bases, with 13 bases left between them. The table came from immunoSEQ multiplex PCR; TCRdb's copy has only in-frame clones and leaves some out. The sample has 2 million or so clones; just under 95% are singletons. CD45RO-negative CD8 cells positively selected for CCR7 made up the naive population, which excluded terminally differentiated effector memory CD45RA+ cells.

This clonotype originated in a man younger than 35 in good health. Input material: naive CD8+ T cells sorted from blood. The J gene is TRBJ2-3, the V gene TRBV5-1; tentatively, D is TRBD1 or TRBD2 (5 bases each). CDR3 region: CASSFLQGRTDTQYF. The CDR3 bases are TGCGCCAGCAGCTTTCTTCAGGGACGGACAGATACGCAGTATTTT.